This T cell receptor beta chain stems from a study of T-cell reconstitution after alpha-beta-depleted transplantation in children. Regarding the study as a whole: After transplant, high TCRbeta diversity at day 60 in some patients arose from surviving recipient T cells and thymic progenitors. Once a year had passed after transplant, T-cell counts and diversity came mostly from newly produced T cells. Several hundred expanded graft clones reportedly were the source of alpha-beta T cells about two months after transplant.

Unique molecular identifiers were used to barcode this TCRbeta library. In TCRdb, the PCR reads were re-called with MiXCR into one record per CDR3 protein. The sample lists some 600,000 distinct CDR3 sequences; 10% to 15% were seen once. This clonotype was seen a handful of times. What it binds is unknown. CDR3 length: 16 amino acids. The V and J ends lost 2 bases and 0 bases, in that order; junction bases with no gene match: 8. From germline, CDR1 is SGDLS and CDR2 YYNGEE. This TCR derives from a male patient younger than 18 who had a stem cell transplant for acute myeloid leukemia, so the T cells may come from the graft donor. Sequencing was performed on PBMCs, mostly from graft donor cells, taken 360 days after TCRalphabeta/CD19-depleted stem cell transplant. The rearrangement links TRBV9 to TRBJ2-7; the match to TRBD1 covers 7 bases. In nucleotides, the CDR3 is TGTGCCAGCAGCGTGGGACAGTCTTACAGCTCCTACGAGCAGTACTTC. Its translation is CASSVGQSYSSYEQYF.